The text below deals with one TCR beta chain. Its antigen remains unidentified. The observed sequence ends 3 residues before the CDR3 terminus, with the missing tail filled in from the germline J gene. This specimen belongs to a study of T cells in women clearing cervical HPV infection. On the study more broadly: Cases' blood sampling followed lesion detection by median about 150 days (90 to 200). With HLA typing for only a few women, HLA confounding remains possible. Study findings and constraints: Effector/memory and HPV-specific T cells were not isolated, and association timing is unknown.

CDR3 size: 11 residues. The germline V gene has CDR1 DFQATT and CDR2 SNEGSKA (reference sequence). Method: immunoSEQ multiplex PCR; TCRdb's copy keeps in-frame clones and lacks some. The data show 30,000 or so clones, and the top ten clones hold 3.5%. The TCR comes from a woman aged 18 to 75 with a cervical HPV16 infection that either progressed to CIN3+ or cleared (not recorded which). The specimen sequenced was blood buffy coat. This chain links TRBV20-1 with TRBJ2-3; possibly TRBD2 for D (6 bases). CDR3 amino acids: CSSGWGETQYF. The CDR3 bases that were read are TGCAGTTCAGGGTGGGGGGAGACG.